Following are 9 T cell receptor beta chains from one sample sequenced in a study of blood T cell repertoires in COVID-19. Using immunoSEQ multiplex PCR, the repertoire was profiled, and TCRdb retains in-frame clones only, with some absent. The sample has some 200,000 clones, roughly 80% seen once. The sequencing input was peripheral blood. These TCRs come from a woman aged 80 or over with acute or convalescent COVID-19.

This chain connects TRBV7-3 to TRBJ2-3, with 13 nucleotides matching TRBD2. The CDR3 runs 15 residues. Germline trimming cut 5 bases from V and 9 bases from J; bases unmatched to any gene: 8. From germline, CDR1 is SGHTA and CDR2 FQGTGA. The CDR3 nucleotides are TGTGCCAGCAGCGAGACTAGCGGGGGGATGCCGACGCAGTATTTT. This gives the protein CASSETSGGMPTQYF.

V and J are TRBV19 and TRBJ1-5; maybe TRBD1 (6 bases). Trimming removed 7 bases from V and 2 bases from J, with 15 bases in between. Germline-derived CDR1 and CDR2 are LNHDA and SQIVND (reference sequence). This CDR3 region has 15 residues. The CDR3 loop reads CASTPGVAGNQPQHF. The DNA of the CDR3 is TGTGCCAGTACCCCAGGGGTCGCGGGCAATCAGCCCCAGCATTTT.

The rearrangement joins TRBV18 to TRBJ1-1; 10 bases match TRBD1. V shed 6 bases and J 5 bases; nucleotides not matched to a gene: 6. CDR3 length: 14 residues. Germline V gene data show CDR1 as KGHSH and CDR2 as LQKENI. This CDR3 reads CASSSGTGATEAFF. The CDR3 DNA reads as TGTGCCAGCTCTTCCGGGACAGGGGCTACTGAAGCTTTCTTT.

The chain employs TRBV19 and TRBJ2-2, with 7 nucleotides matching TRBD1. CDR1 is LNHDA and CDR2 is SQIVND in the germline V gene (reference sequence). The J segment lost 4 bases and the V segment lost 5 bases, leaving 4 bases of the junction unmatched. CDR3 length: 14 residues. CDR3 DNA sequence: TGTGCCAGTAGTGAGGACAGGTTCACCGGGGAGCTGTTTTTT. The encoded protein is CASSEDRFTGELFF. Full variable domain (rest looked up from reference TRBV19 and TRBJ2-2): DGGITQSPKYLFRKEGQNVTLSCEQNLNHDAMYWYRQDPGQGLRLIYYSQIVNDFQKGDIAEGYSVSREKKESFPLTVTSAQKNPTAFYLCASSEDRFTGELFFGEGSRLTVL.

The gene calls are TRBV2 and TRBJ1-5; 7 bases fit TRBD1. Looked up from germline, CDR1 is SNHLY and CDR2 is FYNNEI. Germline trimming cut 3 bases from V and 6 bases from J; bases unmatched to any gene: 8. The CDR3 is 15 residues long. This chain's CDR3 is CASSEEGRGFQPQHF. DNA for the CDR3: TGTGCCAGCAGTGAGGAGGGCAGGGGGTTTCAGCCCCAGCATTTT.

V is TRBV19 and J is TRBJ1-5; maybe TRBD1 (5 bases). There are 12 residues in the CDR3. Per the germline V gene, CDR1 is LNHDA and CDR2 is SQIVND (reference sequence). The V gene lost 3 bases and the J gene lost 7 bases, with 7 bases spanning the gap. The CDR3: CASSMGGQPQHF. For the CDR3, the DNA is TGTGCCAGTAGTATGGGGGGGCAGCCCCAGCATTTT.

DNA of the CDR3: TGTGCCAGCAGCCATCCATCAGATTCTGGAAACACCATATATTTT. Translation gives CASSHPSDSGNTIYF. The gene calls are TRBV3-1 (or the pseudogene TRBV3-2) and TRBJ1-3; D uncertain. CDR3 length: 15 amino acids. Trimming removed 3 bases from V and 1 base from J, with 10 bases in between. The germline V gene encodes CDR1 LGHDT and CDR2 YNNKEL (reference sequence).

This chain joins TRBV28 and TRBJ1-3; TRBD1 is a possible D gene (5 bases). V lost 10 bases and J lost 0, with 19 bases in between. CDR3 length equals 16 residues. Germline V lookup: CDR1 MDHEN, CDR2 SYDVKM. CDR3 DNA sequence: TGTGCCACCATTAAGGGGTCCCCTAACTCTGGAAACACCATATATTTT. Its translation is CATIKGSPNSGNTIYF.

The V and J genes are TRBV18 and TRBJ2-2, with 10 bases matching TRBD2. V lost 3 bases to trimming and J lost 6 bases; unmatched junction nucleotides: 7. The CDR3 totals 16 residues. Germline CDR1 KGHSH, CDR2 LQKENI. The CDR3 nucleotides are TGTGCCAGCTCACCCTCCGGGACTAGCGTCTCCGGGGAGCTGTTTTTT. It specifies CASSPSGTSVSGELFF.